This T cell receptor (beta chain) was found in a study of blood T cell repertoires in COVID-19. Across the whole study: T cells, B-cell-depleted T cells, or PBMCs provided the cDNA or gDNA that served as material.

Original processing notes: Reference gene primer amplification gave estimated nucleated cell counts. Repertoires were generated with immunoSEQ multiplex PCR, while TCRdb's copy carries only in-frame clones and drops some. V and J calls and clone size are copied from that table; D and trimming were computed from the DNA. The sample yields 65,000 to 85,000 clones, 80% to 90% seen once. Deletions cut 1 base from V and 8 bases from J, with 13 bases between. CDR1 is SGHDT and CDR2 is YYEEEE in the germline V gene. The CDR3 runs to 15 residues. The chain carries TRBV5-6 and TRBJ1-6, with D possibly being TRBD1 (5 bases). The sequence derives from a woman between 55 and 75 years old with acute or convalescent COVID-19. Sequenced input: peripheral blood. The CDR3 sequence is CASSLTDSRYSPLHF. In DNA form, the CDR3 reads TGTGCCAGCAGCTTGACAGACAGCCGTTATTCACCCCTCCACTTT.